This TCR beta chain was sequenced for a study of cytomegalovirus exposure and HLA in healthy donors. Overall study: From HLA-typed donors, an early data release held around 80 million unique TCRs.

The PCR made use of 60 Vbeta and 13 Jbeta primers. The repertoire was sequenced with immunoSEQ multiplex PCR; TCRdb's copy has only in-frame clones and lacks some. Here the sample table reports roughly 80,000 clones. V lost 0 bases to trimming and J lost 5 bases; unmatched junction nucleotides: 0. Germline CDR1 LNHDA, CDR2 SQIVND (reference sequence). This CDR3 is 13 amino acids long. Regarding this clone: The antigen is unknown.

Whole-study results and caveats: A missense variant in DCLRE1C was later tied to TCR beta V- and J-gene trimming. Later on, an analysis showed TCR association rates differing by HLA locus, with DRB1 the most and HLA-C the fewest. An analysis done earlier found most TCR beta V segments productive about 87% or about 30% of the time.

This receptor was taken from a middle-aged man in good health and CMV-seropositive. The chain couples TRBV19 to TRBJ2-5, with 7 bases lining up with TRBD2. Sequencing was done on a sample of PBMCs. CDR3 residues: CASSIEGGETQYF. The CDR3 coding sequence is TGTGCCAGTAGTATAGAGGGGGGGGAGACCCAGTACTTC. The whole variable domain, remainder taken from reference TRBV19 and TRBJ2-5, is DGGITQSPKYLFRKEGQNVTLSCEQNLNHDAMYWYRQDPGQGLRLIYYSQIVNDFQKGDIAEGYSVSREKKESFPLTVTSAQKNPTAFYLCASSIEGGETQYFGPGTRLLVL.